Listed below are T cell receptor beta chains from one sample, sequenced in a study of T cell responses to AZD1222 COVID-19 vaccine. This table comes from immunoSEQ multiplex PCR, and its TCRdb copy is limited to in-frame clones, with some not included. The data contain 250,000 to 300,000 clones, 90% to 95% of them seen just once; the ten biggest clones take up around 0.5%. The specimen comprised peripheral blood, sampled 28 days after the second AZD1222 dose. Source of these receptors: an adult who received the AZD1222 COVID-19 vaccine. CDR3s include the opening cysteine and the closing phenylalanine or tryptophan. Each record gives: clone size, V gene, J gene, D gene, CDR3 protein, CDR3 DNA. D genes are given only for firm matches. Size is omitted from some rows. Given values are once, few, many or a class for expanded clones.

-	TRBV3-1/TRBV3-2	TRBJ1-1	-	CASSLRRNTEAFF	TGTGCCAGCAGTCTACGACGGAACACTGAAGCTTTCTTT
-	TRBV3-1/TRBV3-2	TRBJ2-7	-	CASSHPGPYEQYF	TGTGCCAGCAGCCACCCAGGGCCCTACGAGCAGTACTTC
few	TRBV11-3	TRBJ2-7	TRBD1	CASSLGTGSYEQYF	TGTGCCAGCAGCTTAGGGACAGGAAGCTACGAGCAGTACTTC
-	TRBV19	TRBJ2-2	-	CASSSGQGNTGELFF	TGTGCCAGCAGCTCAGGGCAGGGGAACACCGGGGAGCTGTTTTTT
-	TRBV5-6	TRBJ1-2	-	CASSFLTRQGHYGYTF	TGTGCCAGCAGCTTCCTGACCAGGCAGGGCCACTATGGCTACACCTTC
once	TRBV5-1	TRBJ2-1	TRBD2	CASSWDPGGGNEQFF	TGCGCCAGCAGCTGGGACCCCGGGGGAGGGAATGAGCAGTTCTTC
-	TRBV3-1/TRBV3-2	TRBJ2-7	TRBD1	CASSHYTQGQYEQYF	TGTGCCAGCAGCCACTACACACAGGGACAGTACGAGCAGTACTTC
once	TRBV11-2	TRBJ1-6	-	CASSSHLGSPLHF	TGTGCCAGCAGCTCACACTTGGGTTCACCCCTCCACTTT
-	TRBV7-9	TRBJ2-1	TRBD1	CASSPRDRGMNNNEQFF	TGTGCCAGCAGCCCCCGGGACAGGGGAATGAACAACAATGAGCAGTTCTTC
-	TRBV23-1	TRBJ1-4	-	CASSQSEGGTEKLFF	TGCGCCAGCAGTCAATCAGAGGGGGGGACTGAAAAACTGTTTTTT
-	TRBV6-5	TRBJ1-5	-	CASSYSSSLGPQHF	TGTGCCAGCAGTTACTCGAGTAGTCTAGGGCCCCAGCATTTT
-	TRBV5-1	TRBJ1-2	TRBD1	CASSPIEGAVYGYTF	TGCGCCAGCAGCCCGATAGAGGGGGCGGTCTATGGCTACACCTTC
-	TRBV29-1	TRBJ2-7	-	CSAQGYEQYF	TGCAGCGCGCAGGGCTACGAGCAGTACTTC
-	TRBV5-1	TRBJ2-7	TRBD1	CASSLGQGGDEQYF	TGCGCCAGCAGCTTGGGACAGGGGGGCGACGAGCAGTACTTC
-	TRBV19	TRBJ2-6	-	CASGGPGANVLTF	TGTGCCAGTGGGGGTCCTGGGGCCAACGTCCTGACTTTC
-	TRBV4-1	TRBJ1-2	-	CASSSPVRNYGYTF	TGCGCCAGCAGCTCCCCAGTCCGTAACTATGGCTACACCTTC
-	TRBV9	TRBJ2-3	TRBD2	CASSGALLAGGRRDTQYF	TGTGCCAGCAGCGGAGCCTTACTAGCGGGAGGCCGAAGAGATACGCAGTATTTT
-	TRBV9	TRBJ2-7	TRBD2	CASSPGLEAYEQYF	TGTGCCAGCAGCCCCGGACTAGAGGCTTACGAGCAGTACTTC
once	TRBV6-2/TRBV6-3	TRBJ1-1	TRBD1	CASSLIATGVNTEAFF	TGTGCCAGCAGTTTAATTGCGACAGGGGTGAACACTGAAGCTTTCTTT
-	TRBV3-1/TRBV3-2	TRBJ2-3	TRBD2	CASSQVGSGSSDTQYF	TGTGCCAGCAGCCAAGTCGGTAGCGGGAGCTCGGATACGCAGTATTTT
-	TRBV14	TRBJ2-7	-	CASSQVAGSTHYEQYF	TGTGCCAGCAGCCAGGTGGCGGGGAGTACCCACTACGAGCAGTACTTC
-	TRBV6-4	TRBJ2-1	-	CASSLTDRYNEQFF	TGTGCCAGCAGTTTAACGGACAGATACAATGAGCAGTTCTTC
-	TRBV27	TRBJ1-1	-	CASSPSWTATNTEAFF	TGTGCCAGCAGTCCCAGCTGGACAGCTACTAACACTGAAGCTTTCTTT
-	TRBV28	TRBJ1-6	-	CASSLFRQGNSPLHF	TGTGCCAGCAGTTTATTTAGGCAGGGCAATTCACCCCTCCACTTT
-	TRBV3-1/TRBV3-2	TRBJ1-5	TRBD1	CASSQGADRGTGQPQHF	TGTGCCAGCAGCCAAGGGGCGGACAGGGGGACAGGTCAGCCCCAGCATTTT
-	TRBV18	TRBJ1-3	TRBD1	CASSPLTGRLGNTIYF	TGTGCCAGCTCACCTTTGACAGGGCGACTGGGAAACACCATATATTTT
-	TRBV5-5	TRBJ1-4	-	CASSLTGNQEKLFF	TGTGCCAGCAGCTTGACAGGGAATCAGGAAAAACTGTTTTTT
-	TRBV29-1	TRBJ2-7	-	CSVDLGVEQYF	TGCAGCGTTGACTTAGGTGTCGAGCAGTACTTC
-	TRBV9	TRBJ2-3	TRBD2	CASSVSGGRASGTDTQYF	TGTGCCAGCAGCGTCTCGGGGGGGCGGGCTAGCGGCACAGATACGCAGTATTTT